Only a few counts were recorded for the clone carrying this TCR beta chain. Its antigen is as yet unknown. V lost 5 bases, J lost 4 bases, and 18 bases lay in between. CDR1 and CDR2 (germline): SEHNR, FQNEAQ (reference sequence). The CDR3 runs to 16 residues. The record originates from a study of T cells in Graves' hyperthyroidism and ophthalmopathy. As for the study in general: Peripheral blood collection took place at initial diagnosis, before any treatment.

General study points: The authors' 13 V-J model separated ophthalmopathy from stable hyperthyroidism. Onset of ophthalmopathy came a median roughly 6.9 months after the model predicted it.

Amplification of TCR beta CDR3 regions used RNA as the template. When the TCR CDR3 underwent first-round RT-PCR, the HTBI primer set was used. From the multiplex PCR reads, TCRdb called clonotypes with MiXCR, one entry per CDR3 protein. This sample yields approximately 320,000 distinct CDR3 sequences, of which approximately 16% are seen a single time; roughly 33% belongs to the top ten. This sequence joins TRBV7-9 and TRBJ2-4; tentative D call: TRBD1 (6 bases). Material: blood. This TCR derives from a young man with Graves' hyperthyroidism. CDR3 nucleotide sequence: TGTGCCAGCAGCCCGCCATTCACAGGGTCGAAAAACATTCAGTACTTC. Encoded protein: CASSPPFTGSKNIQYF.